This entry lists 9 T cell receptor beta chains sequenced from one sample in a study of blood T cell repertoires in COVID-19. The assay was immunoSEQ multiplex PCR, and TCRdb's table has in-frame clones only and misses some. This sample carries over 100,000 clones, roughly 79% of them seen once, and the ten largest clones take 8% to 9.5%. The sample taken for sequencing was peripheral blood. These TCRs come from a woman aged 60-75 years with active or convalescent COVID-19.

Here the CDR3 reads CASRGLTYGYTF. The DNA of the CDR3 is TGTGCCAGCAGAGGACTGACCTATGGCTACACCTTC. V gene TRBV6-5 combines with J gene TRBJ1-2, with D uncertain. CDR3 length: 12 residues. Per germline, CDR1 MNHEY and CDR2 SVGAGI. V lost 6 bases, J lost 4 bases, and 9 bases lay in between.

This CDR3 reads CASSTENIQYF. The CDR3, as DNA: TGTGCCAGCAGTACAGAAAACATTCAGTACTTC. This chain uses TRBV2 with TRBJ2-4; no clear D. Germline V gene data show CDR1 as SNHLY and CDR2 as FYNNEI. V gave up 5 bases and J gave up 5 bases, with 4 bases separating them. The CDR3 contains 11 residues.

This rearrangement joins TRBV3-1 (or the pseudogene TRBV3-2) to TRBJ2-5; no clear D gene. The CDR3 consists of 16 residues. CDR1 LGHDT and CDR2 YNNKEL come from the germline V gene (reference sequence). The ends were cut back, 1 base at V and 3 bases at J, with 15 bases in the middle. This CDR3 reads CASSQVTPGFKETQYF. The CDR3 nucleotides read TGTGCCAGCAGCCAAGTTACGCCGGGTTTTAAAGAGACCCAGTACTTC.

J is TRBJ2-1 and V is TRBV24-1; a possible D gene is TRBD1 (6 bases). Per germline, CDR1 KGHDR and CDR2 SFDVKD. The V gene lost 4 bases and the J gene lost 2 bases, with 14 bases spanning the gap. The CDR3 is 16 amino acids. CDR3 DNA: TGTGCCACCAGTGACTCTGACAGGAACACCTACAATGAGCAGTTCTTC. Encoded protein: CATSDSDRNTYNEQFF.

The chain has TRBV28 and TRBJ1-5; 10 positions match TRBD1. The germline V gene has CDR1 MDHEN and CDR2 SYDVKM. This CDR3 spans 14 amino acids. The trim removed 6 bases at V and 10 bases at J, leaving 9 bases unmatched. CDR3 amino acids: CASSPTGGSFPQHF. DNA for the CDR3: TGTGCCAGCAGCCCGACAGGGGGCTCGTTCCCCCAGCATTTT.

The DNA for the CDR3 is TGTGCCAGCGCAGGGTTCAGCAACCAAGAGACCCAGTACTTC. This gives the protein CASAGFSNQETQYF. This chain joins TRBV18 and TRBJ2-5; D possibly corresponds to TRBD1 (5 bases). The CDR3 spans 14 residues. Trimming took 8 bases from V and 0 from J, leaving 13 bases between them. The V gene's germline CDR1 is KGHSH and CDR2 LQKENI.

The chain joins TRBV6-5 to TRBJ2-7; tentatively, D is TRBD2 (6 bases). Trimming removed 7 bases at V and 0 bases at J, with 16 bases between. Germline loops: CDR1 MNHEY, CDR2 SVGAGI. This CDR3 is built from 15 residues. CDR3: CASNPVIADSYEQYF. The CDR3 nucleotides read TGTGCCAGCAACCCAGTAATAGCGGACTCCTACGAGCAGTACTTC.

V usage is TRBV7-3 and J usage is TRBJ2-3, with 8 bases aligning to TRBD2. Germline CDR1 SGHTA, CDR2 FQGTGA. After removal of 5 bases from V and 3 bases from J, the junction contained 4 bases not matched to a gene. CDR3 length: 14 amino acids. CDR3 nucleotide sequence: TGTGCCAGCAGCCGGGGACTAGAAACAGATACGCAGTATTTT. Protein product: CASSRGLETDTQYF.

The chain employs TRBV4-1 and TRBJ2-3, with 8 bases fitting TRBD2. Germline V CDR1 and CDR2: MGHRA, YSYEKL. J lost 3 bases, V lost 0 bases, and 8 bases had no gene match. This CDR3 contains 17 residues. The CDR3 DNA reads TGCGCCAGCAGCCAAGAGTCTCCGGGGGGGCGGACAGATACGCAGTATTTT. Translating gives CASSQESPGGRTDTQYF.